Following are 9 T cell receptor beta chains from one sample sequenced in a study of CD8+ T cells in alopecia areata. Sequencing templates came from extracted RNA that was reverse transcribed into cDNA. Using immunoSEQ multiplex PCR, the repertoire was profiled, and TCRdb retains in-frame clones only, with some absent. This table holds under 35,000 clones, about three quarters found once. Sequenced input: NKG2D-low CD8+ T cells sorted from blood. The receptors were gathered from a human donor with alopecia areata.

This clone was seen a few times. J is TRBJ2-1 and V is TRBV7-9, with unresolved D. The length of the CDR3 is 13 residues. V was clipped by 3 bases and J by 0 bases, with 3 bases between them. Germline V lookup: CDR1 SEHNR, CDR2 FQNEAQ (reference sequence). CDR3 sequence reads: CASSFPSYNEQFF. As DNA, the CDR3 is TGTGCCAGCAGCTTCCCCTCCTACAATGAGCAGTTCTTC.

The DNA for the CDR3 is TGTGCCAGCAGTTTAGGACTAGCGAAGCACGAGCAGTACTTC. This gives the protein CASSLGLAKHEQYF. This chain links TRBV27 with TRBJ2-7, with 9 nucleotides matching TRBD2. Germline-derived CDR1 and CDR2 are MNHEY and SMNVEV (reference sequence). The junction had 4 bases not matched to a gene; V was cut back by 2 bases and J by 5 bases. This CDR3 region has 14 residues.

The chain links TRBV15 to TRBJ2-6; TRBD1 matches 7 bases. The germline CDR1 and CDR2 sequences are LNHNV and YYDKDF (reference sequence). With 5 bases clipped from V and 0 bases from J, the junction kept 1 base outside the gene matches. The CDR3 has 15 amino acids. The CDR3 is CATSGQDSGANVLTF. CDR3 nucleotides: TGTGCCACCAGCGGACAGGACTCTGGGGCCAACGTCCTGACTTTC.

The rearrangement links TRBV4-1 to TRBJ1-2, with D uncertain. CDR3 length: 14 amino acids. CDR1 is MGHRA, CDR2 YSYEKL, per germline. The V end lost 1 base, the J end lost 4 bases, and 10 bases lay between the germline ends. The CDR3 nucleotides are TGCGCCAGCAGCCAAGTCGAGGGTGTCTATGGCTACACCTTC. This gives the protein CASSQVEGVYGYTF.

V is TRBV28 and J is TRBJ2-5; tentative D call: TRBD2 (6 bases). The CDR3 loop spans 15 amino acids. Germline lookup yields CDR1 MDHEN and CDR2 SYDVKM. V gave up 3 bases and J gave up 0 bases, with 11 bases separating them. CDR3 region: CASSFLGDYQETQYF. The CDR3 nucleotides are TGTGCCAGCAGTTTTCTAGGGGACTACCAAGAGACCCAGTACTTC.

Comments on this clone: Here the CDR3 omits its conserved ending phenylalanine or tryptophan, so a read error is the likely source. The DNA is left out, because the CDR3 cannot be placed on it with certainty; the CDR3 is given as TCRdb lists it. CDR3 in amino acids: CASSLTHLEM. This rearrangement joins TRBV7-9 to TRBJ2-3. The CDR3 is 10 amino acids in total, end residues counted. CDR1 SEHNR and CDR2 FQNEAQ come from the germline V gene (reference sequence).

The chain is built from TRBV27 and TRBJ2-5, with 8 bases lining up with TRBD2. V gave up 8 bases and J gave up 2 bases; unmatched junction bases: 7. The germline CDR1 and CDR2 sequences are MNHEY and SMNVEV (reference sequence). The CDR3 covers 14 residues. The CDR3 DNA sequence: TGTGCCAGCCGCGGGGGGCCATATCAAGAGACCCAGTACTTC. Amino acids: CASRGGPYQETQYF.

This chain joins TRBV5-1 and TRBJ2-5; D possibly corresponds to TRBD1 (5 bases). Trimming removed 4 bases from V and 2 bases from J, with 15 bases in between. Germline loops: CDR1 SGHRS, CDR2 YFSETQ. This CDR3 region has 15 residues. The CDR3 sequence is CASSQPEGDQETQYF. The CDR3 DNA follows: TGCGCCAGCAGCCAGCCCGAAGGGGATCAAGAGACCCAGTACTTC.

The J gene is TRBJ1-2, the V gene TRBV30; weak D call: TRBD1 (5 bases). Germline V gene lookup returns CDR1 GTSNPN and CDR2 SVGIG (reference sequence). The CDR3 has 14 amino acids. Trimming removed 6 bases from V and 5 bases from J, with 19 bases in between. For the CDR3, the DNA is TGTGCCTGCCCTTCACGAGACAGCCCATATGGCTACACCTTC. It translates to CACPSRDSPYGYTF.